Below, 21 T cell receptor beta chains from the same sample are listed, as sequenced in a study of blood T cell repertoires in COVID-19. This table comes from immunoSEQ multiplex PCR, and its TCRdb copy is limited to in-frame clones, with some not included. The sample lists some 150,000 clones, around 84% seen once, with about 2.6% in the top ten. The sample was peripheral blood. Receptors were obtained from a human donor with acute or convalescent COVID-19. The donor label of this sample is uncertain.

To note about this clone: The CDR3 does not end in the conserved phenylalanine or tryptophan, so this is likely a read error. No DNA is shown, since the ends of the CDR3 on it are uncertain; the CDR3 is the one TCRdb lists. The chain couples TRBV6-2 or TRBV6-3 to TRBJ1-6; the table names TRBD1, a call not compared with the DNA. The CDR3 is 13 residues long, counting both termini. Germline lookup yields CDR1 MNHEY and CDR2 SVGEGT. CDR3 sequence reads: CASSRLARTGILL.

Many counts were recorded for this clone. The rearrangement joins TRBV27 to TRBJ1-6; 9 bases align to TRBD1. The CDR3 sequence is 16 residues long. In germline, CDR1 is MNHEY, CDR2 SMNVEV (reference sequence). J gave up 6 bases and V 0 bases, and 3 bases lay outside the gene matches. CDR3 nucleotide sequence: TGTGCCAGCAGTTTATCCCGGACAGGGGTTAATTCACCCCTCCACTTT. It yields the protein CASSLSRTGVNSPLHF.

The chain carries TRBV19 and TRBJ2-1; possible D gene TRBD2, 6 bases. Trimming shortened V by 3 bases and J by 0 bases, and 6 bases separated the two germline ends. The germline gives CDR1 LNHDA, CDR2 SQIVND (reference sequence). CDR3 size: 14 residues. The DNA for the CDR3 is TGTGCCAGTAGTATGGGGGGCTCCTACAATGAGCAGTTCTTC. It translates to CASSMGGSYNEQFF.

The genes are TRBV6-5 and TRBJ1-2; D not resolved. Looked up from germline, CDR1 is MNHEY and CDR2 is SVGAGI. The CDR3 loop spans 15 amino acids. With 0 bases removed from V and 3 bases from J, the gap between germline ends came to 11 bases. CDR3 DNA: TGTGCCAGCAGTTACTCCGGTCCGAGGGACTATGGCTACACCTTC. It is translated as CASSYSGPRDYGYTF.

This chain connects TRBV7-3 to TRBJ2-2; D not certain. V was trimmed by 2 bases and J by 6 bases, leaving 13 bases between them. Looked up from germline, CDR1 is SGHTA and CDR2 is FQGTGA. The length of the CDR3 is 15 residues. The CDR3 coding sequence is TGTGCCAGCAGCTTAGGAGTAAGGAGTCCCGGGGAGCTGTTTTTT. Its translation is CASSLGVRSPGELFF.

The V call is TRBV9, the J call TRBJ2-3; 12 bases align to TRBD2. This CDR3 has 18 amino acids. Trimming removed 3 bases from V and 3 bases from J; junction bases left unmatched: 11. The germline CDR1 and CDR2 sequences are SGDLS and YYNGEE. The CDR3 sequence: CASSAAGASGGATDTQYF. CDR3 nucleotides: TGTGCCAGCAGCGCCGCAGGGGCTAGCGGGGGGGCGACAGATACGCAGTATTTT.

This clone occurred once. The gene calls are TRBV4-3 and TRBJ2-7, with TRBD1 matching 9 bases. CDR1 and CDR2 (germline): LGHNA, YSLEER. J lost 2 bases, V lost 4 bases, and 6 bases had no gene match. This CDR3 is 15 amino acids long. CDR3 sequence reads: CASSPGTGHTYEQYF. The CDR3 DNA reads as TGCGCCAGCAGCCCCGGGACAGGGCATACCTACGAGCAGTACTTC.

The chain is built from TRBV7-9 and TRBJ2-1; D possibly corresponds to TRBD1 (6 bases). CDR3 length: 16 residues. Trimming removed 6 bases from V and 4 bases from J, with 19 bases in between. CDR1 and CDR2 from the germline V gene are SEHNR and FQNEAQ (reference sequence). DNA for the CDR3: TGTGCCAGCAGAGAAGACAGGCCCAACCAATACAATGAGCAGTTCTTC. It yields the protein CASREDRPNQYNEQFF.

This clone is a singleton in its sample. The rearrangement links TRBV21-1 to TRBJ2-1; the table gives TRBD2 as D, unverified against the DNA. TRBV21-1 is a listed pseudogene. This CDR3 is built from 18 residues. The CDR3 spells CASSKGSREGHSYNEQFF. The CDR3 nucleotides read TGTGCCAGCAGCAAAGGGTCGAGGGAGGGCCACTCCTACAATGAGCAGTTCTTC.

This CDR3 is CASSVAPGSGTEAFF. CDR3 coding DNA: TGTGCCAGCAGCGTAGCCCCCGGGTCGGGCACTGAAGCTTTCTTT. V and J are TRBV9 and TRBJ1-1; D remains ambiguous. Between the trimmed V and J ends, which lost 0 bases and 4 bases, there was a span of 13 bases. The CDR3 is made up of 15 amino acids. Per the germline V gene, CDR1 is SGDLS and CDR2 is YYNGEE.

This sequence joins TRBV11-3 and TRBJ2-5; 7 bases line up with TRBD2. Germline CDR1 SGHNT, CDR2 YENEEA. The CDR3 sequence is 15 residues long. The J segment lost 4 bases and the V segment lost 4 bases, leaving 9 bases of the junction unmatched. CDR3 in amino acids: CASSSDSGSGETQYF. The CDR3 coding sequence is TGTGCCAGCAGCTCCGATAGCGGGTCCGGAGAGACCCAGTACTTC.

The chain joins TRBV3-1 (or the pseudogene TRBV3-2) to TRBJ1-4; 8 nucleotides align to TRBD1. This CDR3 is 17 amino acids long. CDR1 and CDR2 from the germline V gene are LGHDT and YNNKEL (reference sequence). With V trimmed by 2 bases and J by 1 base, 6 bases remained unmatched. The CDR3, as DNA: TGTGCCAGCAGCCAATCTAATGGACAGGGAACTAATGAAAAACTGTTTTTT. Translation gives CASSQSNGQGTNEKLFF.

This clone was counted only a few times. CDR3 nucleotide sequence: TGTGCCAGTAGTTTTTCGACAGGGACTTTATCCGGGGAGCTGTTTTTT. This gives the protein CASSFSTGTLSGELFF. The rearrangement uses TRBV19 and TRBJ2-2; tentatively, D is TRBD1 (7 bases). Trimming pared 5 bases from V and 6 bases from J, leaving 19 bases between. Germline assignment: CDR1 LNHDA and CDR2 SQIVND (reference sequence). The CDR3 is 16 amino acids. The whole variable domain, filled in from reference TRBV19 and TRBJ2-2, reads DGGITQSPKYLFRKEGQNVTLSCEQNLNHDAMYWYRQDPGQGLRLIYYSQIVNDFQKGDIAEGYSVSREKKESFPLTVTSAQKNPTAFYLCASSFSTGTLSGELFFGEGSRLTVL.

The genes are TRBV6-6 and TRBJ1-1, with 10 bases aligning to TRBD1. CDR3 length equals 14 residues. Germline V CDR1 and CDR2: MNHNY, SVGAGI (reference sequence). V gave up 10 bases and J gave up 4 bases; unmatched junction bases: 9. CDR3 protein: CATIPGTGATEAFF. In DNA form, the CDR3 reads TGTGCCACCATTCCCGGGACAGGGGCCACTGAAGCTTTCTTT.

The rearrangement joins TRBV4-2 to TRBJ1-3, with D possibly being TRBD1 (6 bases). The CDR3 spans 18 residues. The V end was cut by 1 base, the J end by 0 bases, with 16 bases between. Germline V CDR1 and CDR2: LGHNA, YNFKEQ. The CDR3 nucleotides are TGTGCCAGCAGCCAAGGTGGGGAGGGGGTTAGCTCTGGAAACACCATATATTTT. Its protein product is CASSQGGEGVSSGNTIYF.

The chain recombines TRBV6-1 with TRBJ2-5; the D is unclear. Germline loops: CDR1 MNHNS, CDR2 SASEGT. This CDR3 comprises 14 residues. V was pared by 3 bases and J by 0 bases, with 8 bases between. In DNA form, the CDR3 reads TGTGCCAGCAGTGACGACTCCTACCAAGAGACCCAGTACTTC. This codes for CASSDDSYQETQYF.

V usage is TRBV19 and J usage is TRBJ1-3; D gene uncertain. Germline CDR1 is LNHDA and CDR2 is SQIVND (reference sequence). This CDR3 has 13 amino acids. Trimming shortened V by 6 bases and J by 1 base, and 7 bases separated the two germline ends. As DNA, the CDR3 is TGTGCCAGTAGCCCCACATCTGGAAACACCATATATTTT. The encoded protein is CASSPTSGNTIYF. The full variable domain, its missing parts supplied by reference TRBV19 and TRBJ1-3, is DGGITQSPKYLFRKEGQNVTLSCEQNLNHDAMYWYRQDPGQGLRLIYYSQIVNDFQKGDIAEGYSVSREKKESFPLTVTSAQKNPTAFYLCASSPTSGNTIYFGEGSWLTVV.

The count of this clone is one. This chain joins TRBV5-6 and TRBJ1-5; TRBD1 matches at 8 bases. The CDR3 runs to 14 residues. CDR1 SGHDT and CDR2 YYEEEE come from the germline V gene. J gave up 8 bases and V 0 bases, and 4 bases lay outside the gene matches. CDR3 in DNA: TGTGCCAGCAGCTTGGGGACAGGGTCCAAGCCCCAGCATTTT. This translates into CASSLGTGSKPQHF. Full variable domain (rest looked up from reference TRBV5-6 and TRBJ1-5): DAGVTQSPTHLIKTRGQQVTLRCSPKSGHDTVSWYQQALGQGPQFIFQYYEEEERQRGNFPDRFSGHQFPNYSSELNVNALLLGDSALYLCASSLGTGSKPQHFGDGTRLSIL.

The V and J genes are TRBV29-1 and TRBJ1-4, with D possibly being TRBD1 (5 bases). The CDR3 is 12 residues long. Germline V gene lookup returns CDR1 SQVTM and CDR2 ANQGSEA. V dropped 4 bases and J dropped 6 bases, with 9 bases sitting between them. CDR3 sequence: CSVVREDEKLFF. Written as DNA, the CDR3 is TGCAGCGTTGTCAGGGAGGATGAAAAACTGTTTTTT.

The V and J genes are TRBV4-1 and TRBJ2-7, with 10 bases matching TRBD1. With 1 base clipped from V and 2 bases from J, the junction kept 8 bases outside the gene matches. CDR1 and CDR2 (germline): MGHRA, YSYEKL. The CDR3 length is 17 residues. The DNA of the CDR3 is TGCGCCAGCAGCCAAGTTCGTTCCGGGACAGGGGCCTACGAGCAGTACTTC. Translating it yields CASSQVRSGTGAYEQYF.

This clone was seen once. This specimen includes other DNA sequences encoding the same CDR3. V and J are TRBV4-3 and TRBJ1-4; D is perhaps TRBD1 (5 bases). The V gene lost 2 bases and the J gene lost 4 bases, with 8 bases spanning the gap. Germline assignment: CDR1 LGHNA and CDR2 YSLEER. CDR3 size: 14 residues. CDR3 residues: CASSQRGSNEKLFF. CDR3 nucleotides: TGCGCCAGCAGCCAAAGGGGAAGTAATGAAAAACTGTTTTTT.